Listed below are T cell receptor beta chains from one sample, sequenced in a study of somatic mutations in cytotoxic T cells in rheumatoid arthritis. Sequenced by immunoSEQ multiplex PCR; TCRdb stores in-frame clones only, minus some. The repertoire holds 6,300 or so clones, with roughly 80% as singletons. Material: CD8+ T cells sorted from blood, obtained at a follow-up visit. Receptors were obtained from a woman in her seventies with rheumatoid arthritis. The CDR3 runs from the conserved cysteine through the conserved F or W. D genes are given only for firm matches. A row's size may be missing; if present it is once, few, many or a size class.

d_call	v_call	clone_size	j_call	cdr3_aa	cdr3_nt
TRBD2	TRBV4-1	-	TRBJ2-7	CASSSLAGGPEQYF	TGCGCCAGCAGTTCTCTAGCGGGGGGGCCCGAGCAGTACTTC
-	TRBV27	-	TRBJ1-1	CASSLSRGGTEAFF	TGTGCCAGCAGTTTATCCAGGGGAGGCACTGAAGCTTTCTTT
-	TRBV7-7	-	TRBJ2-1	CASSLVGAVEQFF	TGTGCTAGCAGCTTAGTGGGGGCGGTGGAGCAGTTCTTC
-	TRBV9	-	TRBJ2-7	CASSVGGTYEQYF	TGTGCCAGCAGCGTAGGGGGGACCTACGAGCAGTACTTC
-	TRBV27	-	TRBJ2-1	CASSLRLEGNEQFF	TGTGCCAGCAGTTTACGGTTGGAGGGAAATGAGCAGTTCTTC
-	TRBV28	-	TRBJ2-1	CASSLSLGRDPNEQFF	TGTGCCAGCAGTTTGTCTCTCGGAAGGGATCCCAATGAGCAGTTCTTC
-	TRBV27	-	TRBJ1-1	CASSLDRLNTEAFF	TGTGCCAGCAGTTTAGACAGACTGAACACTGAAGCTTTCTTT
TRBD1	TRBV11-2	-	TRBJ1-4	CASSLAGTGAEKLFF	TGTGCCAGCAGCTTAGCGGGCACAGGGGCGGAAAAACTGTTTTTT
-	TRBV27	large	TRBJ2-3	CASSLSRPDTQYF	TGTGCCAGCAGTTTATCCAGACCAGATACGCAGTATTTT
-	TRBV19	-	TRBJ1-5	CASSIDLGGLNQPQHF	TGTGCCAGTAGTATAGATCTGGGGGGACTCAATCAGCCCCAGCATTTT
-	TRBV27	-	TRBJ2-1	CASSPISASYNEQFF	TGTGCCAGCAGTCCTATCTCGGCGTCCTACAATGAGCAGTTCTTC
-	TRBV28	-	TRBJ2-3	CASSYEVVDTQYF	TGTGCCAGCAGTTACGAGGTAGTCGATACGCAGTATTTT
TRBD1	TRBV2	-	TRBJ2-3	CASGDRVSRDTQYF	TGTGCCAGCGGGGACAGGGTGTCAAGAGATACGCAGTATTTT
-	TRBV7-3	-	TRBJ1-5	CASIRADYSNQPQHF	TGTGCCAGCATCAGGGCAGATTATAGCAATCAGCCCCAGCATTTT
-	TRBV6-1	-	TRBJ1-4	CASRGDFDRGKLFF	TGTGCCAGCAGGGGGGACTTCGATAGGGGAAAACTGTTTTTT
-	TRBV27	once	TRBJ2-7	CASSPGIGAYEQYF	TGTGCCAGCAGTCCGGGAATTGGGGCCTACGAGCAGTACTTC
TRBD1	TRBV27	-	TRBJ1-1	CASSIGQGEAFF	TGTGCCAGCAGTATCGGACAGGGGGAGGCTTTCTTT
-	TRBV19	few	TRBJ2-7	CASRRGLSSYEQYF	TGTGCCAGTAGAAGAGGACTTAGCTCCTACGAGCAGTACTTC
-	TRBV4-1	-	TRBJ2-2	CASRTGQNTGELFF	TGCGCCAGCAGGACCGGACAAAACACCGGGGAGCTGTTTTTT
TRBD2	TRBV6-1	-	TRBJ2-1	CASSRVAGEQEMQFF	TGTGCCAGCAGTCGAGTAGCGGGGGAACAGGAGATGCAGTTCTTC
TRBD1	TRBV2	-	TRBJ1-5	CASRDRGGNQPQHF	TGTGCCAGCAGGGACAGGGGCGGCAATCAGCCCCAGCATTTT
-	TRBV28	-	TRBJ2-3	CASSSAWGGGTDTQYF	TGTGCCAGCAGTTCGGCCTGGGGAGGCGGTACAGATACGCAGTATTTT
-	TRBV19	-	TRBJ1-1	CASSIDWIGSVNTEAFF	TGTGCCAGTAGTATAGACTGGATCGGTAGCGTGAACACTGAAGCTTTCTTT
-	TRBV11-3	once	TRBJ2-1	CASSRRGGHNEQFF	TGTGCCAGCAGCCGACGTGGAGGCCACAATGAGCAGTTCTTC
-	TRBV28	-	TRBJ1-1	CASSLGSSLEAFF	TGTGCCAGCAGTTTGGGATCTTCTTTGGAAGCTTTCTTT
-	TRBV9	-	TRBJ2-7	CASSGAASSYEQYF	TGTGCCAGCAGCGGGGCGGCGAGCTCCTACGAGCAGTACTTC
-	TRBV7-6	-	TRBJ1-3	CASSIADANSGNTIYF	TGTGCCAGCAGCATCGCGGACGCGAACTCTGGAAACACCATATATTTT
TRBD2	TRBV9	-	TRBJ2-1	CASSVSGSTYNEQFF	TGTGCCAGCAGCGTAAGCGGGAGCACATACAATGAGCAGTTCTTC
-	TRBV15	-	TRBJ2-7	CATRATPGEGSYEQYF	TGTGCCACTCGGGCGACACCGGGTGAAGGCTCCTACGAGCAGTACTTC
TRBD1	TRBV19	few	TRBJ2-5	CASSKGQGALETQYF	TGTGCCAGTAGTAAAGGACAGGGGGCGTTGGAGACCCAGTACTTC
-	TRBV7-2	once	TRBJ2-5	CASSPNWWSQYF	TGTGCCAGCAGCCCTAATTGGTGGTCCCAGTACTTC
TRBD2	TRBV9	-	TRBJ2-1	CASSVGGGLAKNEQFF	TGTGCCAGCAGCGTAGGAGGGGGACTAGCAAAGAATGAGCAGTTCTTC
-	TRBV6-5	once	TRBJ1-1	CASSTTARPNTEAFF	TGTGCCAGCAGTACCACAGCTCGGCCGAACACTGAAGCTTTCTTT
TRBD1	TRBV5-8	-	TRBJ2-5	CASSFPGQGKETQYF	TGTGCCAGCAGCTTTCCGGGACAGGGTAAAGAGACCCAGTACTTC
-	TRBV2	-	TRBJ2-1	CASIADPLYIEQFF	TGTGCCAGCATTGCCGACCCCTTATACATTGAGCAGTTCTTC